The source of this T cell receptor (beta chain) is a study of control samples from healthy donors and cancer patients. Clones were sequenced by immunoSEQ multiplex PCR, and TCRdb holds only the in-frame ones, with some missing. The sample holds around 120,000 clones, about 95% seen once. V trimming: 6 bases; J trimming: 6 bases; junction bases outside the gene matches: 5. Germline assignment: CDR1 MNHEY and CDR2 SVGEGT. The CDR3 sequence is 13 residues long. Sequences were obtained from blood. The genes are TRBV6-2 or TRBV6-3 and TRBJ1-2; 9 positions agree with TRBD1. This receptor was taken from a man under 40 in good health. The CDR3 loop reads CASSPQGANGYTF. In DNA form, the CDR3 reads TGTGCCAGCAGCCCACAGGGGGCGAATGGCTACACCTTC.